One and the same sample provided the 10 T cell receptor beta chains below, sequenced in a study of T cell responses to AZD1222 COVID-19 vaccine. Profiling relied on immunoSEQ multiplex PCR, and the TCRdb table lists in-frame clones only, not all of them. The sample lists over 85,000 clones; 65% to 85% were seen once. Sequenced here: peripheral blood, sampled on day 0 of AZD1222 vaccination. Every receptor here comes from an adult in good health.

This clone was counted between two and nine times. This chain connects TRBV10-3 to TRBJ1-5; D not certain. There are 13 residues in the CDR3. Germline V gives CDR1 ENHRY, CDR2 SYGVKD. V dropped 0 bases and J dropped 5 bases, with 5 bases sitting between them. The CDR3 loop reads CAISESGHQPQHF. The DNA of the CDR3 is TGTGCCATCAGTGAGTCTGGACATCAGCCCCAGCATTTT.

The CDR3 bases are TGTGCCATCACAAATCGAGGGTTGGGGACAGATACGCAGTATTTT. Translating it yields CAITNRGLGTDTQYF. The chain carries TRBV10-3 and TRBJ2-3, with D possibly being TRBD2 (5 bases). V lost 7 bases and J lost 3, with 17 bases in between. CDR3 length: 15 amino acids. Germline V gives CDR1 ENHRY, CDR2 SYGVKD.

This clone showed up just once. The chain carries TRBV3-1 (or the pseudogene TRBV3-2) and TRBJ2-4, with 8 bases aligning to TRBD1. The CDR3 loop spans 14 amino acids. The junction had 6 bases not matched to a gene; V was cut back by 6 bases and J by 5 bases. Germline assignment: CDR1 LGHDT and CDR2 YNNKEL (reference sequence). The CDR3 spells CASRIRGQENIQYF. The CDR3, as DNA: TGTGCCAGCAGGATCAGGGGGCAGGAAAACATTCAGTACTTC.

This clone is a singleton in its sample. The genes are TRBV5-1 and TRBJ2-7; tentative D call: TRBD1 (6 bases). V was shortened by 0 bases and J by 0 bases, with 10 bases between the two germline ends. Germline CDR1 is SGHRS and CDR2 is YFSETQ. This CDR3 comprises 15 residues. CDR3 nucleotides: TGCGCCAGCAGCTTGGAATTGGGGGCCTCCTACGAGCAGTACTTC. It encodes CASSLELGASYEQYF.

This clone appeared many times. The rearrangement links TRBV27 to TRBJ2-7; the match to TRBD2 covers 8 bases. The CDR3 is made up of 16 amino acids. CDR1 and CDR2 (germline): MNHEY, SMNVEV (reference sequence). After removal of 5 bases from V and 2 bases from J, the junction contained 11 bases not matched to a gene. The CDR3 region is CASSPTGGGPPYEQYF. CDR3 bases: TGTGCCAGCAGTCCGACCGGGGGGGGGCCGCCCTACGAGCAGTACTTC.

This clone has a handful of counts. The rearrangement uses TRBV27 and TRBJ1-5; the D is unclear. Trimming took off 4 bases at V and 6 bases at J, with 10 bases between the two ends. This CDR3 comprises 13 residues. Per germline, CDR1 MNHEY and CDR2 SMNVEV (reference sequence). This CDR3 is CASSSQDSQPQHF. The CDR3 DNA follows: TGTGCCAGCAGTTCTCAGGATAGTCAGCCCCAGCATTTT.

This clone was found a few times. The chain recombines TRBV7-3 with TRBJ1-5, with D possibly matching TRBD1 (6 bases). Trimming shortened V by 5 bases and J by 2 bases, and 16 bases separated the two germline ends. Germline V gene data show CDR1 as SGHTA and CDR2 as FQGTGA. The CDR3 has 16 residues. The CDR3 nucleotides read TGTGCCAGCAGCCGAGAGTTGGGGGCCGGCAATCAGCCCCAGCATTTT. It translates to CASSRELGAGNQPQHF.

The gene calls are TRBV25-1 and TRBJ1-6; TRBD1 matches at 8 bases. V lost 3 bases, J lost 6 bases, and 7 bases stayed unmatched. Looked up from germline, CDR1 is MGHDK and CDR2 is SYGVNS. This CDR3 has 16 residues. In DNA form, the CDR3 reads TGTGCCAGCAGTGATAGCAAGACAGGGGCTAATTCACCCCTCCACTTT. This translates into CASSDSKTGANSPLHF. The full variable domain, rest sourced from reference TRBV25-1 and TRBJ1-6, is EADIYQTPRYLVIGTGKKITLECSQTMGHDKMYWYQQDPGMELHLIHYSYGVNSTEKGDLSSESTVSRIRTEHFPLTLESARPSHTSQYLCASSDSKTGANSPLHFGNGTRLTVT.

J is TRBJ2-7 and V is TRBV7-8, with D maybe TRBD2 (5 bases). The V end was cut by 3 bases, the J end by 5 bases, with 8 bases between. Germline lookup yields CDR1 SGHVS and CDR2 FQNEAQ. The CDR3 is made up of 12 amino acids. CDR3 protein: CASSFRGHEQYF. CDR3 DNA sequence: TGTGCCAGCAGCTTTCGGGGTCACGAGCAGTACTTC.

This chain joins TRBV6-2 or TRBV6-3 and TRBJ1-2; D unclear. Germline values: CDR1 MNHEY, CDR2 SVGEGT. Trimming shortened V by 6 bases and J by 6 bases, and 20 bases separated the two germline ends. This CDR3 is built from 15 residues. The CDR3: CASSETSSWGDGYTF. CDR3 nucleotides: TGTGCCAGCAGCGAGACATCGTCCTGGGGTGATGGCTACACCTTC.